The entry below gives a single T cell receptor (beta chain) sequence along with its context. The data were taken from a study of blood T cells in healthy people across ages. V dropped 0 bases and J dropped 3 bases, with 8 bases sitting between them. The CDR3 runs 14 residues. The germline V gene has CDR1 LGHDT and CDR2 YNNKEL (reference sequence). Researchers report isolating at least 6 million PBMCs per sample. It was with a sample-barcoded 5' primer and a J-beta primer mix that a second PCR of about 6 to 12 cycles was run. Each CDR3 protein is one row after TCRdb ran MiXCR on the 5' RACE reads. The table has roughly 650,000 distinct CDR3 sequences, about 30% seen once; the top ten hold just over 15%.

This sequence originates from a woman of 80 years or more in good health. The chain links TRBV3-1 to TRBJ1-2; no definite D call. Sequences were obtained from blood. CDR3 amino acids: CASSQDKYYYGYTF. For the CDR3, the DNA is TGTGCCAGCAGCCAAGATAAGTATTACTATGGCTACACCTTC.